The sequence of this T cell receptor (beta chain) was determined in a study of blood T cell repertoires in COVID-19. As regards this clone: The sample holds other DNA sequences that translate to the same CDR3.

V lost 8 bases and J lost 2, with 12 bases in between. The germline V gene has CDR1 SEHNR and CDR2 FQNEAQ (reference sequence). CDR3 length: 13 residues. Sequencing was performed with immunoSEQ multiplex PCR; in TCRdb, only in-frame clones are kept and a portion is missing. The sample carries under 130,000 clones, roughly 80% recorded once. This TCR derives from a man between 65 and 80 years old with active or convalescent COVID-19. The sample taken for sequencing was peripheral blood. The J gene is TRBJ1-2, the V gene TRBV7-9, with D possibly being TRBD1 (5 bases). The CDR3 nucleotides read TGTGCCAGCTCCCTGGACACCAACTATGGCTACACCTTC. Translated, it gives CASSLDTNYGYTF.